The T cell receptor beta chain under discussion was sequenced for a study of T cells in localized non-small cell lung cancer. Whole-study results and caveats: When the top 100 tumor clones were examined, a median approximately 59 of them also appeared in the adjacent lung, which was paired and uninvolved.

The CDR3 contains 15 residues. Germline CDR1 LNHDA, CDR2 SQIVND (reference sequence). V was clipped by 1 base and J by 1 base, with 7 bases between them. Some clones are missing from TCRdb's copy, which holds only in-frame ones; the method was immunoSEQ multiplex PCR. The repertoire holds around 2,800 clones, around 20% seen once, with 8% to 13% in the top ten. This clone was found a few times. Its matching antigen is unknown. The chain has TRBV19 and TRBJ2-2; D not certain. The TCR comes from a female donor at least 60 years old with stage I lung adenocarcinoma. The sample was lung tumor tissue, taken before any cancer treatment. For the CDR3, the DNA is TGTGCCAGTAGTATAGGCCCAGGGAACACCGGGGAGCTGTTTTTT. Translation: CASSIGPGNTGELFF.